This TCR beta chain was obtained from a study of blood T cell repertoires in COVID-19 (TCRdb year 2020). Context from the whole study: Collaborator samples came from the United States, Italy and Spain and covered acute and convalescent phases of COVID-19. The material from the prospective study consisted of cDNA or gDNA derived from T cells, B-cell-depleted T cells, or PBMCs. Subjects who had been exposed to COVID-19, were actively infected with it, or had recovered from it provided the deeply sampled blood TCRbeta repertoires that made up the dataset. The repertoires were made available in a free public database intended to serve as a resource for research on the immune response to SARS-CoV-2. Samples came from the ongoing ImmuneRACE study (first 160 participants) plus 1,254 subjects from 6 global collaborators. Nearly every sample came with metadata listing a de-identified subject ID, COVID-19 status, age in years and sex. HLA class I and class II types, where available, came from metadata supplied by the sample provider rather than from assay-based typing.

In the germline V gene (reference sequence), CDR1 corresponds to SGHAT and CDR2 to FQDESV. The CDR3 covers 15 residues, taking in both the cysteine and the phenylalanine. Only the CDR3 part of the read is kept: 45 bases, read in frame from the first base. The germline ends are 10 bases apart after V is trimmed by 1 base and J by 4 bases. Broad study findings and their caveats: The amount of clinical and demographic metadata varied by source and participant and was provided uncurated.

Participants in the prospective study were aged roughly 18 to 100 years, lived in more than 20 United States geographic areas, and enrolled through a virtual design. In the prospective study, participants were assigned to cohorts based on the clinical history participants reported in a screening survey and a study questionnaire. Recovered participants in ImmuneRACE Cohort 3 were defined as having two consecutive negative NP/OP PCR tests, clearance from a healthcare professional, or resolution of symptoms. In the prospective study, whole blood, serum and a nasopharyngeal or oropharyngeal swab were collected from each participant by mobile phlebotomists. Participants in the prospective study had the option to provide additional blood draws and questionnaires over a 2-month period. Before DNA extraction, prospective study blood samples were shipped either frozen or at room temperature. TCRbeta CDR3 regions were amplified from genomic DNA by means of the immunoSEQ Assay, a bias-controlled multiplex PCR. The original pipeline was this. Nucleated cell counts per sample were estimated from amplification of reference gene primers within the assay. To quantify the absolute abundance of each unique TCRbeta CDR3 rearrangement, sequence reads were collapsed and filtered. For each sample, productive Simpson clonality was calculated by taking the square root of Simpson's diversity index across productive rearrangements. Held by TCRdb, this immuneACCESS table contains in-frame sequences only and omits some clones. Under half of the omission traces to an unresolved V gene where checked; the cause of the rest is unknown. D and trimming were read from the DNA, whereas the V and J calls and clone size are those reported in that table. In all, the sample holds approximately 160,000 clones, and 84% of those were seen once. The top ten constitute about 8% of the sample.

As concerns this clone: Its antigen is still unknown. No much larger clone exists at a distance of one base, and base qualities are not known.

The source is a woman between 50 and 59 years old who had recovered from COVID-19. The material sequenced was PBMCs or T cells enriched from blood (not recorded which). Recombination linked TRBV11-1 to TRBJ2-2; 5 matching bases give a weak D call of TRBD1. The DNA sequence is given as TGTGCCAGCAGCTTAGACTTGACAGCCACCGGGGAGCTGTTTTTT. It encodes CASSLDLTATGELFF.